The clone carrying this T cell receptor beta chain occurred once. This entry is derived from a study of blood T cell repertoires in COVID-19. Study-wide context: Acute and convalescent COVID-19 specimens originated in the United States, Italy and Spain.

How the authors handled the data: Estimation of nucleated cell counts was performed using reference gene primer amplification. Repertoires were generated with immunoSEQ multiplex PCR, while TCRdb's copy carries only in-frame clones and drops some. That table supplies the V and J calls and clone size; D and trimming were determined from the DNA. The sample includes over 150,000 clones, over 60% of them seen just once. V dropped 5 bases and J dropped 4; count of bases not matched to a gene: 13. The CDR3 is made up of 16 amino acids. Germline V gene data show CDR1 as LNHDA and CDR2 as SQIVND (reference sequence).

V is TRBV19 and J is TRBJ2-5, with 7 bases that match TRBD1. This sequence was found in a man aged 55 to 69 with acute or convalescent COVID-19. The sequencing input was peripheral blood. The CDR3 loop reads CASSPRARDRGETQYF. CDR3 nucleotide sequence: TGTGCCAGTAGTCCTCGGGCCCGGGACAGAGGAGAGACCCAGTACTTC.